The clone carrying this T cell receptor (beta chain) was seen repeatedly, ten times or more. Its specificity is unknown. The sequenced fragment ends 3 residues before the CDR3 boundary, so the rest is inferred from the germline J gene. This record comes from a study of T cell clonality in common variable immunodeficiency. Study-level findings and limits: Reportedly, TCR beta sequences from common variable immunodeficiency showed fewer deletions and N-nucleotide insertions.

The CDR3 length is 13 residues. The V gene end was trimmed by 6 bases and the J gene end by 7 bases; junction bases not matched to a gene: 4. Looked up from germline, CDR1 is KGHSH and CDR2 is LQKENI. TCRdb's table, derived via immunoSEQ multiplex PCR, lists solely in-frame clones and lacks some. The sample has 25,000 or so clones, none seen only once. No CVID subject was ill or on immunomodulatory drugs when sampled. The source material was peripheral blood mononuclear cells. This receptor was identified in a human donor with common variable immunodeficiency. The V and J genes are TRBV18 and TRBJ1-5; 9 positions match TRBD1. The CDR3 region is CASSGTGIQPQHF. The sequenced part of the CDR3 DNA is TGTGCCAGCTCCGGGACAGGGATACAGCCC.